The next 13 T cell receptor beta chains were all read from a single sample in a study of T cell responses to AZD1222 COVID-19 vaccine. Generated by immunoSEQ multiplex PCR, the TCRdb table keeps only in-frame clones and is missing some. Of more than 110,000 clones listed, more than 85% are singletons. The specimen comprised peripheral blood, sampled on day 0 of AZD1222 vaccination. Receptor source: an adult in good health.

The chain carries TRBV29-1 and TRBJ2-3; 7 nucleotides line up with TRBD2. V lost 6 bases, J lost 2 bases, and 8 bases stayed unmatched. CDR1 is SQVTM, CDR2 ANQGSEA, per germline. The CDR3 has 14 amino acids. The CDR3 sequence: CSVSGLGLTDTQYF. The CDR3 DNA is TGCAGCGTCTCCGGACTAGGCCTCACAGATACGCAGTATTTT.

This chain connects TRBV13 to TRBJ1-4; 7 positions match TRBD1. This CDR3 has 13 amino acids. The germline V gene encodes CDR1 PRHDT and CDR2 FYEKMQ (reference sequence). V dropped 3 bases and J dropped 8; count of bases not matched to a gene: 3. The CDR3 loop is CASSLTGKEKLFF. CDR3 nucleotide sequence: TGTGCCAGCAGCTTGACAGGGAAAGAAAAACTGTTTTTT.

The chain recombines TRBV3-1 (or the pseudogene TRBV3-2) with TRBJ2-7, with TRBD2 matching over 11 bases. The CDR3 sequence is 14 residues long. Trimming removed 4 bases from V and 9 bases from J; junction bases left unmatched: 8. Germline V lookup: CDR1 LGHDT, CDR2 YNNKEL (reference sequence). CDR3 region: CASSLTSGAYGQYF. CDR3 coding DNA: TGTGCCAGCAGCCTGACTAGCGGGGCCTATGGGCAGTACTTC.

V gene TRBV4-1 combines with J gene TRBJ1-5, with D hard to call. The CDR3 extends over 15 amino acids. Trimming took 0 bases from V and 3 from J, leaving 9 bases between them. Germline V gene data show CDR1 as MGHRA and CDR2 as YSYEKL. The CDR3 bases are TGCGCCAGCAGCCAAGAAGCGGTTGACAATCAGCCCCAGCATTTT. The encoded protein is CASSQEAVDNQPQHF.

V is TRBV6-5 and J is TRBJ2-7; D unresolved. There are 13 residues in the CDR3. Per germline, CDR1 MNHEY and CDR2 SVGAGI. V gave up 6 bases and J gave up 3 bases, with 12 bases separating them. The CDR3 nucleotides read TGTGCCAGCAGAGCCCCAGGCGGCTACGAGCAGTACTTC. Amino acids: CASRAPGGYEQYF.

The chain joins TRBV2 to TRBJ1-2, with D perhaps TRBD1 (6 bases). Germline V gene lookup returns CDR1 SNHLY and CDR2 FYNNEI. The CDR3 sequence is 18 residues long. The V and J ends lost 0 bases and 5 bases respectively, with 22 bases between them. In DNA form, the CDR3 reads TGTGCCAGCAGTGAAGCGCTTACATTCCTGGACAGAGAGTATGGCTACACCTTC. The encoded protein is CASSEALTFLDREYGYTF.

The chain has TRBV6-1 and TRBJ2-3; no clear D gene. Trimming cost V 0 bases and J 3 bases, with 10 bases left between them. Per germline, CDR1 MNHNS and CDR2 SASEGT. CDR3 length: 15 amino acids. The CDR3 sequence: CASSEAWGWTDTQYF. In DNA, the CDR3 is TGTGCCAGCAGTGAAGCTTGGGGATGGACAGATACGCAGTATTTT.

The chain carries TRBV27 and TRBJ2-7; D not certain. Germline CDR1 is MNHEY and CDR2 is SMNVEV (reference sequence). CDR3 length: 13 residues. Trimming pared 5 bases from V and 4 bases from J, leaving 12 bases between. This CDR3 reads CASSPLGRYEQYF. Here the CDR3 DNA reads TGTGCCAGCAGTCCGCTTGGCCGGTACGAGCAGTACTTC.

The chain has TRBV11-2 and TRBJ2-1; perhaps TRBD2 as D (5 bases). The germline gives CDR1 SGHAT, CDR2 FQNNGV. CDR3 length: 15 amino acids. The V and J ends lost 0 bases and 2 bases respectively, with 8 bases between them. CDR3 loop: CASSLEGSAYNEQFF. CDR3 DNA sequence: TGTGCCAGCAGCTTAGAAGGTAGCGCCTACAATGAGCAGTTCTTC.

The chain employs TRBV14 and TRBJ2-2; TRBD2 is a possible D gene (5 bases). Germline V gives CDR1 SGHDN, CDR2 FVKESK. This CDR3 is 13 amino acids long. V lost 3 bases and J 5 bases, leaving 7 bases between the germline ends. CDR3 nucleotide sequence: TGTGCCAGCAGCCAGGACTTGACCGGGGAGCTGTTTTTT. Amino acids: CASSQDLTGELFF.

This clone was found once. J is TRBJ1-2 and V is TRBV28; D is ambiguous. V was clipped by 3 bases and J by 8 bases, with 19 bases between them. This CDR3 contains 15 residues. The germline V gene has CDR1 MDHEN and CDR2 SYDVKM. The CDR3 sequence: CASSLGATGAVGYTF. DNA of the CDR3: TGTGCCAGCAGTTTGGGCGCCACCGGAGCGGTAGGCTACACCTTC.

This rearrangement joins TRBV5-1 to TRBJ1-2; a weak D match, TRBD1 (5 bases). In germline, CDR1 is SGHRS, CDR2 YFSETQ. The CDR3 is 15 residues long. The ends were cut back, 4 bases at V and 2 bases at J, with 15 bases in the middle. CDR3 coding DNA: TGCGCCAGCAGCCTGGGGGAGGGACGGAACTATGGCTACACCTTC. Translating gives CASSLGEGRNYGYTF.

The chain combines TRBV10-3 with TRBJ2-3; no reliable D call. V was shortened by 5 bases and J by 5 bases, with 17 bases between the two germline ends. Germline CDR1 ENHRY, CDR2 SYGVKD. This CDR3 comprises 15 residues. The CDR3 DNA reads as TGTGCCATCAGTACTAATGGACCTTCGGGAGATACGCAGTATTTT. This translates into CAISTNGPSGDTQYF.